This TCR beta chain was documented in a study of graft-versus-host responses after intestinal transplantation. TCRdb's table, derived via immunoSEQ multiplex PCR, lists solely in-frame clones and lacks some. This sample has tens of thousands of clones, with around 94% found just once. The origin of this receptor is a human patient who received an intestinal transplant, so some T cells may come from the graft donor. This sample comprised PBMCs, obtained 16 days after intestinal transplant.

This CDR3 reads CASSQGAGANVLTF. The CDR3 bases are TGTGCCAGCAGTCAGGGGGCCGGGGCCAACGTCCTGACTTTC. The J gene is TRBJ2-6, the V gene TRBV28; the match to TRBD1 covers 8 bases. The trim removed 5 bases at V and 4 bases at J, leaving 1 base unmatched. Germline V gene sequence: CDR1 MDHEN, CDR2 SYDVKM. CDR3 length: 14 amino acids.